This T cell receptor (beta chain) was identified during a study of CD8 T cells in ankylosing spondylitis. Using quantitative 5'-RACE with molecular barcodes, the authors made TCR beta libraries. One entry per CDR3 protein results from TCRdb running MiXCR on the 5' RACE reads. The data contain 500,000 to 650,000 distinct CDR3 sequences, roughly 5.2% of them seen just once; the ten biggest clones take up approximately 3.5%. For this clonotype: Its antigen is not identified.

General study results and limits: Several of the motif variants were reported before in synovial fluid and blood from reactive arthritis. Within peripheral blood, clones linked to disease were CD8+ and relatively rare. A motif in TCR beta, a set of under 10 highly homologous variants, appeared characteristic of ankylosing spondylitis blood.

This CDR3 has 16 residues. Trimming at V came to 6 bases and at J to 5 bases, leaving 10 bases not matched to a gene. Germline lookup yields CDR1 MNHNS and CDR2 SASEGT. Material for sequencing was blood, either unsorted or a sorted T cell fraction (not recorded which). The V and J genes are TRBV6-1 and TRBJ2-5, with 12 bases fitting TRBD2. The TCR sequence derives from a male donor with ankylosing spondylitis. The CDR3 region has the DNA TGTGCCAGCAGAGTGGCTAGCGGGAGGGTGGGGGAGACCCAGTACTTC. This translates into CASRVASGRVGETQYF.